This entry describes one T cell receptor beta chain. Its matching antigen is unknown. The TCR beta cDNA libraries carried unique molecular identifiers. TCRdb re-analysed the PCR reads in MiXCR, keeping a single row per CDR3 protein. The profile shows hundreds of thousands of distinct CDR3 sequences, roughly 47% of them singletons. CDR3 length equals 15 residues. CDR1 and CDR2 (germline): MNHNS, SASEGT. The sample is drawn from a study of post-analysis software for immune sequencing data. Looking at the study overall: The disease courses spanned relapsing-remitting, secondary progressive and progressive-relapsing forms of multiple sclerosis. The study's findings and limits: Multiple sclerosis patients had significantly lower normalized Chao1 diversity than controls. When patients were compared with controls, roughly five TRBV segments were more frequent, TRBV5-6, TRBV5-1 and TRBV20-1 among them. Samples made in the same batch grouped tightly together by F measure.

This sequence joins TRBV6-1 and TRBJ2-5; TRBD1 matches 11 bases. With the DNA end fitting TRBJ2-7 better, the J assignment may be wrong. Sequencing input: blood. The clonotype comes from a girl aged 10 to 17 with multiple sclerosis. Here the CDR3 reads CASSRGQGDVDEQYF. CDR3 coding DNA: TGTGCCAGCAGCCGGGGACAGGGGGATGTCGACGAGCAGTACTTC.